The clone carrying this TCR beta chain was seen repeatedly, ten times or more. Other DNA sequences within the sample encode an identical CDR3. This CDR3 spans 13 amino acids. V lost 9 bases and J lost 9; bases outside the gene matches: 10. CDR1 MDHEN and CDR2 SYDVKM come from the germline V gene. This record comes from a study of shared clonotypes between healthy human individuals. Study details: Per donor, CD8 memory used one plate, CD8 naive used two, CD4 memory used three and CD4 naive used three.

Method: immunoSEQ multiplex PCR; TCRdb's copy keeps in-frame clones and lacks some. The data show 900,000 to 1,200,000 clones, approximately 80% seen once. This rearrangement joins TRBV28 to TRBJ2-7, with 11 bases identical to TRBD2. The TCR comes from a man between 18 and 29 years old in good health. Some clones in this sample may be carry-over from other donors' samples. The source material was memory CD4+ T cells from PBMCs. Subset in this sample: CD45RA-negative fraction. This CDR3 reads CASLAGGRAGQYF. The DNA of the CDR3 is TGTGCCAGTCTAGCGGGAGGACGGGCTGGGCAGTACTTC. Together with reference TRBV28 and TRBJ2-7, the CDR3 gives the full variable domain: DVKVTQSSRYLVKRTGEKVFLECVQDMDHENMFWYRQDPGLGLRLIYFSYDVKMKEKGDIPEGYSVSREKKERFSLILESASTNQTSMYLCASLAGGRAGQYFGPGTRLTVT.